These 10 T cell receptor beta chains share one sample of origin, sequenced in a study of tumor-infiltrating lymphocytes in primary liver carcinoma. Taking about 18-32 mg of unsorted bulk tissue, the authors co-extracted RNA and DNA. Synthesis of TCR beta cDNA was carried out from 500 ng total RNA with a constant-region primer. For TCR beta, libraries were produced by three nested multiplex PCR rounds using slightly modified ARM-PCR. In the first two PCR rounds, TRBV1-TRBV30 forward primers were paired with a C-beta reverse primer, and each round lasted roughly 10 cycles. MiXCR was run by TCRdb on the multiplex PCR reads, yielding one entry per CDR3 protein. The repertoire holds about 30,000 distinct CDR3 sequences, with roughly 78% as singletons. Sequenced material: liver tumor tissue from sampling region 3. This sample's subset: tumor region T3, left-lateral pole. The origin of the receptors is a young woman with primary liver carcinoma and hepatitis B virus infection.

Note on this clonotype: The junction departs from the called germline gene at one end, perhaps through a read error. The chain employs TRBV4-3 and TRBJ2-1; 14 positions match TRBD2. This CDR3 is 17 amino acids long. CDR1 LGHNA and CDR2 YSLEER come from the germline V gene. For the CDR3, the DNA is TGTGCCAGCAGTCACGATCCGGGACTAGCGGGAGTTAATGAGCAGTTCTTC. Translation gives CASSHDPGLAGVNEQFF.

Concerning this clonotype itself: A read error may produce the germline difference seen at one junction end. This chain joins TRBV29-1 and TRBJ2-1; 11 positions agree with TRBD2. CDR1 is SQVTM and CDR2 is ANQGSEA in the germline V gene. There are 18 residues in the CDR3. CDR3 bases: TGCAGCGTCTCAAGACTGGCTGCCCTAGCGGGAGGCGGGAATGAGGAGTTCTTC. This sequence encodes CSVSRLAALAGGGNEEFF.

On this clonotype: One end of the junction varies from germline; a read error may be responsible. This sequence joins TRBV4-2 and TRBJ2-7; 8 bases map to TRBD1. This CDR3 spans 18 amino acids. In germline, CDR1 is LGHNA, CDR2 YNFKEQ. The CDR3 DNA reads TGTGCCAGTAGCCGGGAACACCTAGGACAGGGCGGACCGCGCGAGCAGTACTTC. Its protein product is CASSREHLGQGGPREQYF.

As regards this clonotype: One base away lies a much larger clone, so this may be a sequencing read error. V and J are TRBV11-2 and TRBJ2-1, with 7 bases matching TRBD2. Per germline, CDR1 SGHAT and CDR2 FQNNGV. The CDR3 has 15 amino acids. The DNA of the CDR3 is TGTGCCAGCGAGCGGGGACCGAACTCCTACAATGACCAGTTCTTC. Translated: CASERGPNSYNDQFF.

Judged by abundance, this clonotype is medium-sized. This chain joins TRBV29-1 and TRBJ2-3; 10 bases are shared with TRBD2. Per the germline V gene, CDR1 is SQVTM and CDR2 is ANQGSEA. V lost 7 bases, J lost 4 bases, and 14 bases stayed unmatched. The CDR3 extends over 16 amino acids. The CDR3 DNA follows: TGCAGCGCCTCCCGGGCTAGCGGGAGTAGATCAGATACGCAGTATTTT. Translating it yields CSASRASGSRSDTQYF.

On this clonotype itself: The missing conserved phenylalanine or tryptophan at the end of this CDR3 makes a read error likely. The chain carries TRBV4-2 and TRBJ1-2; perhaps TRBD1 as D (5 bases). Germline V gene sequence: CDR1 LGHNA, CDR2 YNFKEQ. V lost 5 bases and J 7 bases, leaving 20 bases between the germline ends. The CDR3 is 15 residues long. CDR3 loop: CASSYDAGRGRGYTS. DNA for the CDR3: TGTGCCAGCAGCTATGATGCGGGGCGCGGGCGTGGCTACACCTCC.

Details on this clonotype: One junction end does not reproduce the germline sequence, and a read error may be involved. The genes are TRBV6-1 and TRBJ1-2; no firm D call. The CDR3 consists of 18 residues. Looked up from germline, CDR1 is MNHNS and CDR2 is SASEGT. This CDR3 reads CASIERFLVLRSNYGHTF. The CDR3 DNA sequence: TGTGCCAGCATTGAACGGTTCCTGGTCCTTAGGTCTAACTATGGCCACACCTTC.

Notes on this clonotype: A junction boundary mismatches the germline segment, possibly from a read error. This rearrangement joins TRBV5-1 to TRBJ1-1; unclear D gene. This CDR3 contains 14 residues. Germline V lookup: CDR1 SGHRS, CDR2 YFSETQ. Here the CDR3 reads CAGSLLDTATQAFF. DNA of the CDR3: TGTGCCGGCAGCTTGCTCGACACAGCGACCCAAGCTTTCTTC.

In this sample, this clonotype turned up once. An end of the junction differs from the germline gene, which may be a read error. The CDR3 DNA reads as TGTGCCATCAGCTTGGGTGTACAGGTCAGAGAGACCCAGTACTTC. Residues: CAISLGVQVRETQYF. The gene calls are TRBV11-1 and TRBJ2-5, with D possibly being TRBD1 (5 bases). The germline V gene has CDR1 SGHAT and CDR2 FQDESV (reference sequence). CDR3 size: 15 residues.

Comments on this clonotype: Given the absence of the conserved phenylalanine or tryptophan at the CDR3 end, a read error is likely. The rearrangement joins TRBV10-3 to TRBJ2-3; 9 bases match TRBD1. The germline gives CDR1 ENHRY, CDR2 SYGVKD. The CDR3 is 15 residues long. CDR3 loop: CAIGEPWTGADTQYI. CDR3 in DNA: TGTGCCATCGGTGAACCCTGGACAGGGGCCGATACGCAGTATATT.